This T cell receptor beta chain originates from a study of PD-1 blockade in classical Hodgkin lymphoma. Germline CDR1 and CDR2: LGHNT and FRNRAP. The CDR3 contains 19 residues. V lost 1 base to trimming and J lost 5 bases; unmatched junction nucleotides: 15. Profiling relied on immunoSEQ multiplex PCR, and the TCRdb table lists in-frame clones only, not all of them. The sample carries 5,200 or so clones, roughly 65% recorded once. Noted time point: cycle 4 day 1 (C4D1), after six to seven weeks of nivolumab. Brentuximab vedotin exposure varied among the patients, all of whom had relapsed after autologous stem cell transplantation. PBMCs, once thawed, yielded CD8+ T cells isolated by magnetic negative selection.

The sequence was obtained from a human donor with classical Hodgkin lymphoma. The material was CD8+ T cells from blood, obtained before the fourth cycle of nivolumab. The rearrangement joins TRBV12-5 to TRBJ1-5; 9 bases are a match to TRBD1. CDR3 amino acids: CASGLASRDRVEPDQPQHF. The DNA of the CDR3 is TGTGCTAGTGGTTTGGCCTCCCGGGACAGGGTTGAACCGGATCAGCCCCAGCATTTT.